The sequence of this T cell receptor beta chain was determined in a study of blood T cell repertoires in COVID-19. Across the whole study: Sources were T cells, B-cell-depleted T cells, or PBMCs; the material itself was cDNA or gDNA.

Assay used: immunoSEQ multiplex PCR; TCRdb lists only in-frame clones, some missing. The table has 540,000 or so clones, roughly 89% seen once. The junction had 1 base not matched to a gene; V was cut back by 6 bases and J by 1 base. Germline CDR1 reads LGHNT; CDR2 reads FRNRAP. This CDR3 region has 14 residues. The sequence was obtained from a woman aged 45-59 years with COVID-19, enrolled during active disease. V usage is TRBV12-5 and J usage is TRBJ2-1, with TRBD1 matching 9 bases. Sequencing was performed on peripheral blood. The CDR3 reads CASGGTGSYNEQFF. DNA for the CDR3: TGTGCTAGTGGGGGGACAGGGTCCTACAATGAGCAGTTCTTC. The variable domain in full, completed from reference TRBV12-5 and TRBJ2-1, reads DARVTQTPRHKVTEMGQEVTMRCQPILGHNTVFWYRQTMMQGLELLAYFRNRAPLDDSGMPKDRFSAEMPDATLATLKIQPSEPRDSAVYFCASGGTGSYNEQFFGPGTRLTVL.